This T cell receptor beta chain stems from a study of blood T cell repertoires in COVID-19. In the study overall: Some COVID-19 samples were acute and others convalescent; all came from the United States, Italy and Spain.

The V and J ends lost 6 bases and 0 bases respectively, with 14 bases between them. Germline V gene sequence: CDR1 MDHEN, CDR2 SYDVKM. This CDR3 contains 15 residues. Clones were sequenced by immunoSEQ multiplex PCR, and TCRdb holds only the in-frame ones, with some missing. The sample comprises about 190,000 clones, 76% of which are singletons, and around 16% rests with the top ten. The sample consisted of PBMCs or T cells enriched from blood (not recorded which). The receptor was derived from a woman in her forties or fifties with acute COVID-19. V is TRBV28 and J is TRBJ1-1; possible D gene TRBD1, 6 bases. CDR3 nucleotides: TGTGCCAGCAGAACAGGGAGTCTGCTGAACACTGAAGCTTTCTTT. This sequence encodes CASRTGSLLNTEAFF.